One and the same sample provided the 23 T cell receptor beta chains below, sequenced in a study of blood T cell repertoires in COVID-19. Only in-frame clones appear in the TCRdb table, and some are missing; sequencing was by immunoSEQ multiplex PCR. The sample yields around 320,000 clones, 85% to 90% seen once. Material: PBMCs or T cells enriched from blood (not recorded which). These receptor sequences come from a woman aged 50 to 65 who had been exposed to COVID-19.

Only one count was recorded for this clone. The CDR3 bases are TGTGCCACCAGTGATCCGACGGGGATCCAAGAGACCCAGTACTTC. This codes for CATSDPTGIQETQYF. The chain joins TRBV24-1 to TRBJ2-5; D perhaps matches TRBD2 (5 bases). This CDR3 region has 15 residues. V was trimmed by 3 bases and J by 1 base, leaving 11 bases between them. Germline V lookup: CDR1 KGHDR, CDR2 SFDVKD.

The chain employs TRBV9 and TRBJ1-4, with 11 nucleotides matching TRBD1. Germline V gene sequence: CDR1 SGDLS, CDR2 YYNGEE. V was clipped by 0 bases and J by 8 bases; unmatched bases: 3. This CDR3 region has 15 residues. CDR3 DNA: TGTGCCAGCAGCGTAGGGACAGGGGGCCGAGAAAAACTGTTTTTT. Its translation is CASSVGTGGREKLFF. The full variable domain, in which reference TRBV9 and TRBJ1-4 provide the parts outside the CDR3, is DSGVTQTPKHLITATGQRVTLRCSPRSGDLSVYWYQQSLDQGLQFLIQYYNGEERAKGNILERFSAQQFPDLHSELNLSSLELGDSALYFCASSVGTGGREKLFFGSGTQLSVL.

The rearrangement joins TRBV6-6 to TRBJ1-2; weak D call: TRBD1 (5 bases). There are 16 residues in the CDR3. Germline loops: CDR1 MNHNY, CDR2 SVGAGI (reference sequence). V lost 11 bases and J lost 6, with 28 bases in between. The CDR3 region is CAHTPGRAPGRDGYTF. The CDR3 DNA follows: TGTGCCCACACACCGGGACGGGCGCCGGGGAGGGATGGCTACACCTTC.

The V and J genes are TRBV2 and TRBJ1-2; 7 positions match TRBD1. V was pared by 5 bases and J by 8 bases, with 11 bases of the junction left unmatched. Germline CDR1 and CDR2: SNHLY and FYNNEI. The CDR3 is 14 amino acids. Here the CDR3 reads CASSRETGLAGYTF. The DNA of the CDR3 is TGTGCCAGCAGTCGTGAGACAGGGTTGGCGGGCTACACCTTC.

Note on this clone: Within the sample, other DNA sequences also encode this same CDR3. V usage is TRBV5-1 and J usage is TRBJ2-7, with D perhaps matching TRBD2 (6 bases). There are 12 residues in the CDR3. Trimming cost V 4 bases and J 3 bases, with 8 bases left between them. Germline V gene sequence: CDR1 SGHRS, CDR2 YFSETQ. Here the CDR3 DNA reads TGCGCCAGCAGCCCCGGGGGCTACGAGCAGTACTTC. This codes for CASSPGGYEQYF.

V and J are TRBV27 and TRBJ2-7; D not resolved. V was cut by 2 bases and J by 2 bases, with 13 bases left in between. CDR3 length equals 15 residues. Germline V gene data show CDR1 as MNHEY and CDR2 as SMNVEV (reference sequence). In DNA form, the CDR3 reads TGTGCCAGCAGTTTACGAGGTAGCTGGGCCTACGAGCAGTACTTC. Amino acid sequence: CASSLRGSWAYEQYF.

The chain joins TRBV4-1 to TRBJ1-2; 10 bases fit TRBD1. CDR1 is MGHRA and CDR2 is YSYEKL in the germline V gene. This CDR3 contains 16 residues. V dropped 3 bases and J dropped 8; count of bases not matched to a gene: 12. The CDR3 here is CASSQAISGQGWGYTF. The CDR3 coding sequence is TGCGCCAGCAGCCAGGCTATCTCGGGACAGGGGTGGGGCTACACCTTC.

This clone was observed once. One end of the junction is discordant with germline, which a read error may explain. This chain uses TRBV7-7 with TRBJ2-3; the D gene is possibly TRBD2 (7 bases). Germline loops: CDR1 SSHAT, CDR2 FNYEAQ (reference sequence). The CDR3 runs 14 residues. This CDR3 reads CASSLRGGADTQYF. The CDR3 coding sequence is TGTGCTAGCAGCTTAAGGGGGGGGGCAGATACGCAGTATTTT.

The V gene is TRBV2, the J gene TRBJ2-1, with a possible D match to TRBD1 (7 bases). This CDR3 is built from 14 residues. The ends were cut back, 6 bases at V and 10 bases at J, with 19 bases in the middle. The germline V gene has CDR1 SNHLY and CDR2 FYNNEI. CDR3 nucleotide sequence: TGTGCCAGCAGGTGGCAGGGGGGCCTTTTCGAGCAGTTCTTC. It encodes CASRWQGGLFEQFF.

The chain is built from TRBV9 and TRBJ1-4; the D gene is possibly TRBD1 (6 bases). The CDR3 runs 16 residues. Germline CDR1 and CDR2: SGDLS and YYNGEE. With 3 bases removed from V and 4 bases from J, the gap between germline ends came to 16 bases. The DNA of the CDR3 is TGTGCCAGCAGCGCCAGGACAGCCCCGGGTAATGAAAAACTGTTTTTT. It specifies CASSARTAPGNEKLFF.

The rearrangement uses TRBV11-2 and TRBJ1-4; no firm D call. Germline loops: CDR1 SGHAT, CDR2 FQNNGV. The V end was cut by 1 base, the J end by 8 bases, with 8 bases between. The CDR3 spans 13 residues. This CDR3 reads CASSLVGREKLFF. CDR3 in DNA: TGTGCCAGCAGCTTAGTGGGGAGGGAAAAACTGTTTTTT.

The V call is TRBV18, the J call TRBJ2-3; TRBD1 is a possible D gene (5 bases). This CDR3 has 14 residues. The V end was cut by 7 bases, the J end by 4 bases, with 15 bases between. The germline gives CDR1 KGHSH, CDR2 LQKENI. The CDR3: CASLGRAMPDTQYF. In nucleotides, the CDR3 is TGTGCCAGCTTGGGCAGGGCAATGCCAGATACGCAGTATTTT.

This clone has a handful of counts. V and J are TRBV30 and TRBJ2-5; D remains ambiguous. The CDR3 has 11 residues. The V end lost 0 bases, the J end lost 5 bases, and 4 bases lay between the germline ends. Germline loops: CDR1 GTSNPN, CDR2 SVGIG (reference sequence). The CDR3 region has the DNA TGTGCCTGGAGTGTACGGGAGACCCAGTACTTC. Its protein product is CAWSVRETQYF.

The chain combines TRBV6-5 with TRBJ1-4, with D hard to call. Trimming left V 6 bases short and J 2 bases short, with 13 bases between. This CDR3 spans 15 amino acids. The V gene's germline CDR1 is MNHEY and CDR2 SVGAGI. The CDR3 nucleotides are TGTGCCAGCAGAGCGGAAAGGCCCACTAATGAAAAACTGTTTTTT. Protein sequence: CASRAERPTNEKLFF.

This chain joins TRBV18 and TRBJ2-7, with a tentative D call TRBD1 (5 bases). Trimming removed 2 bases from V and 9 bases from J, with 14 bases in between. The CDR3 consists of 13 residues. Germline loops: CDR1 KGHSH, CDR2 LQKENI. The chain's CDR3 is CASSPDQAGSQYF. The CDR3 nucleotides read TGTGCCAGCTCACCAGACCAAGCAGGGTCGCAGTACTTC.

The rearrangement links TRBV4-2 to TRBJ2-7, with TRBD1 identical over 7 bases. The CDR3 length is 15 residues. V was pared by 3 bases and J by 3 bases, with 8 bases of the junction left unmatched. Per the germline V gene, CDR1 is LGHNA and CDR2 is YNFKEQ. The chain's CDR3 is CASSHSVRDSYEQYF. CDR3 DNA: TGTGCCAGCAGCCACAGCGTCCGGGACAGCTACGAGCAGTACTTC.

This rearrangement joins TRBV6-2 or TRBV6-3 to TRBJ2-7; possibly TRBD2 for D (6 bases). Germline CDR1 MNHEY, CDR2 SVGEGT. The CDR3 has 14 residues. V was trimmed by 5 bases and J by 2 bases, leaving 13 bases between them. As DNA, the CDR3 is TGTGCCAGCAGTCCCCGGGACTCAACCTACGAGCAGTACTTC. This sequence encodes CASSPRDSTYEQYF.

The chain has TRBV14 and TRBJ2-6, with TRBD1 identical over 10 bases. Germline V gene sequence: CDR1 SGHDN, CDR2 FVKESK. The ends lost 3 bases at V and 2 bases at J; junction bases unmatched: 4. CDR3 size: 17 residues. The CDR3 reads CASSHGTGVAGANVLTF. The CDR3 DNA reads TGTGCCAGCAGCCACGGGACAGGGGTGGCTGGGGCCAACGTCCTGACTTTC. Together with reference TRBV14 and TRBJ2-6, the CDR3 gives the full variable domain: EAGVTQFPSHSVIEKGQTVTLRCDPISGHDNLYWYRRVMGKEIKFLLHFVKESKQDESGMPNNRFLAERTGGTYSTLKVQPAELEDSGVYFCASSHGTGVAGANVLTFGAGSRLTVL.

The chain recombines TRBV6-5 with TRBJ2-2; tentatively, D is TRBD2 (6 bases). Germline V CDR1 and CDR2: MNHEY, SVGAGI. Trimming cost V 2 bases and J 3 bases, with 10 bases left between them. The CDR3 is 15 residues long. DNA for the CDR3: TGTGCCAGCAGTTACGGAGGGCCGTACACCGGGGAGCTGTTTTTT. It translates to CASSYGGPYTGELFF.

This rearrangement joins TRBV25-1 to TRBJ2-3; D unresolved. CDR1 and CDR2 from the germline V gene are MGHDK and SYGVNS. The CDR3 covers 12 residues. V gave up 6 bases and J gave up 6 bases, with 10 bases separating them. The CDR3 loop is CASRKLRDTQYF. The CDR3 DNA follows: TGTGCCAGCAGGAAACTGCGGGATACGCAGTATTTT.

The CDR3 reads CATSRDSTGSWETQYF. Here the CDR3 DNA reads TGTGCCACCAGCAGAGATTCAACAGGGAGTTGGGAGACCCAGTACTTC. The chain combines TRBV15 with TRBJ2-5, with D maybe TRBD1 (6 bases). V lost 0 bases, J lost 5 bases, and 16 bases lay in between. Germline values: CDR1 LNHNV, CDR2 YYDKDF (reference sequence). The CDR3 has 16 amino acids.

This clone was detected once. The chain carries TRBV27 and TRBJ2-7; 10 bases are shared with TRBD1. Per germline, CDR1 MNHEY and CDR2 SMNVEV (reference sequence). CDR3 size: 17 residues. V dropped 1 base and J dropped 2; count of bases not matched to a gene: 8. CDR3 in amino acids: CASSLLGQGRFPYEQYF. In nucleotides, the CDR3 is TGTGCCAGCAGTTTATTGGGACAGGGGAGGTTCCCCTACGAGCAGTACTTC.

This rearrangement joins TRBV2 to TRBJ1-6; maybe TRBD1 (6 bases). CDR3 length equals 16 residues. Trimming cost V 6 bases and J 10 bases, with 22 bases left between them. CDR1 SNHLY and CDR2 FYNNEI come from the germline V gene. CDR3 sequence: CASRPSGHPIGSPLHF. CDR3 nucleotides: TGTGCCAGCAGGCCCTCGGGACACCCGATAGGGTCACCCCTCCACTTT.